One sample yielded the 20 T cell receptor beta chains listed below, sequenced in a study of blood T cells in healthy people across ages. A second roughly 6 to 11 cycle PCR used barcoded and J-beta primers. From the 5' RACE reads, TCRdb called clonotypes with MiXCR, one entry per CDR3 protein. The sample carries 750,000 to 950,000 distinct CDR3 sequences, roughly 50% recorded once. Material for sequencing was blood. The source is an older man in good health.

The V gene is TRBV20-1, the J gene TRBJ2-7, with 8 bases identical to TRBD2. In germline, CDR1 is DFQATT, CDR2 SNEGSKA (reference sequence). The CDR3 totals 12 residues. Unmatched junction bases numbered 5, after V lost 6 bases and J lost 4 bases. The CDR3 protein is CSARAGGYEQYF. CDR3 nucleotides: TGCAGTGCCCGCGCGGGGGGATACGAGCAGTACTTC.

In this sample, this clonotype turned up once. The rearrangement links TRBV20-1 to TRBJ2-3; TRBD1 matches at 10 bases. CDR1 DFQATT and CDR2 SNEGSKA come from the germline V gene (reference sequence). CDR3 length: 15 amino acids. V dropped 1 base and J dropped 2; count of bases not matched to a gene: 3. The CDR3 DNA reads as TGCAGTGCTAGAGGGGACAGGGGATACACAGATACGCAGTATTTT. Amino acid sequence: CSARGDRGYTDTQYF.

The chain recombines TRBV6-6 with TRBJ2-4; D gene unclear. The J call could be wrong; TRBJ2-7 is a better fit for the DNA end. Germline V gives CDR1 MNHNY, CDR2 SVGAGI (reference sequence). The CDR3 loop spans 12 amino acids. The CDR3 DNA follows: TGTGCCAGCAGTTACACCACATACGAGCAGTACTTC. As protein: CASSYTTYEQYF.

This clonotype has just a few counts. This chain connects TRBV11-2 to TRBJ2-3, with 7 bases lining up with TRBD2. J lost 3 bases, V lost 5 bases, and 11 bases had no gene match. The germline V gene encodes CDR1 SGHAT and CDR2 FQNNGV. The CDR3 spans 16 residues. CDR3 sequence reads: CASSPIWGEGTDTQYF. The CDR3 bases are TGTGCCAGCAGCCCCATCTGGGGGGAGGGAACAGATACGCAGTATTTT.

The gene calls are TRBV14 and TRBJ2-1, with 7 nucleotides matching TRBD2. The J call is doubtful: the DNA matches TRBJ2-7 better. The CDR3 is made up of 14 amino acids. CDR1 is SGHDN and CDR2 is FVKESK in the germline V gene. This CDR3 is CASSPGLVYNEQYF. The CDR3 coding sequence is TGTGCCAGCAGCCCCGGACTAGTCTACAATGAGCAGTACTTC.

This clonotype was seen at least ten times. CDR3 residues: CASSLEGSSSYNEQFF. CDR3 sequence (DNA): TGTGCCAGCAGCTTAGAAGGATCCAGCTCCTACAATGAGCAGTTCTTC. The rearrangement joins TRBV11-2 to TRBJ2-1; D is undetermined. The germline V and J ends were trimmed by 0 bases and 0 bases, with 9 bases remaining between them. This CDR3 has 16 amino acids. Germline V gives CDR1 SGHAT, CDR2 FQNNGV.

CDR3 bases: TGTGCCAGCAGCGTAGTGCGAGGGGGTTTATACTACGAGCAGTACTTC. This sequence encodes CASSVVRGGLYYEQYF. The V call is TRBV9, the J call TRBJ2-7; D perhaps matches TRBD1 (6 bases). From germline, CDR1 is SGDLS and CDR2 YYNGEE. The CDR3 length is 16 residues. Trimming pared 0 bases from V and 3 bases from J, leaving 16 bases between.

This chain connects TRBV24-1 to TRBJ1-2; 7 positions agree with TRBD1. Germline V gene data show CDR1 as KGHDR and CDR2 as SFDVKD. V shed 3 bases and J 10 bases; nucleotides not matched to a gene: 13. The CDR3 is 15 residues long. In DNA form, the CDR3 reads TGTGCCACCAGTGATCCTACAGGGGAGGAGGCGGTCTACACCTTC. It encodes CATSDPTGEEAVYTF.

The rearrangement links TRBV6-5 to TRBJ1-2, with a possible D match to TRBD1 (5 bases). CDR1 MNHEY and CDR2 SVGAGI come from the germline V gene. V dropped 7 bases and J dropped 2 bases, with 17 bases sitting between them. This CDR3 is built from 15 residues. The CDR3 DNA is TGTGCCAGCACTACGTTCCTAGGACAAAACTATGGCTACACCTTC. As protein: CASTTFLGQNYGYTF.

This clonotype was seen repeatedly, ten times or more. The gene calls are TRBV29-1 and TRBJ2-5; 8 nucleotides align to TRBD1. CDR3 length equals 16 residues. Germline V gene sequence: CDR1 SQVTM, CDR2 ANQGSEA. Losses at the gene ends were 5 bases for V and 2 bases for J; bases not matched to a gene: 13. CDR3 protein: CSVTGHNRGYQETQYF. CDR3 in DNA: TGCAGCGTTACGGGGCACAACAGGGGGTATCAAGAGACCCAGTACTTC.

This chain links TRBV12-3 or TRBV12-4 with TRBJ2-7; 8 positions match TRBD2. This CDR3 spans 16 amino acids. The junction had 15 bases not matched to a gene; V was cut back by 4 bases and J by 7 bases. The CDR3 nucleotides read TGTGCCAGCAGTTCCCTTTCGAGCGGGAGTTTCTATGAGCAGTACTTC. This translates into CASSSLSSGSFYEQYF.

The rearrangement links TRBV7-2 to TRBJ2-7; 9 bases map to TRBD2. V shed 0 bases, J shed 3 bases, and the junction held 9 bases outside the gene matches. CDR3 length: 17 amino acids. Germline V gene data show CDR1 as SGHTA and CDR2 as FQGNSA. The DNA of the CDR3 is TGTGCCAGCAGCTTAGCAGCTAGCGGGAAGCCGGTCTACGAGCAGTACTTC. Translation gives CASSLAASGKPVYEQYF.

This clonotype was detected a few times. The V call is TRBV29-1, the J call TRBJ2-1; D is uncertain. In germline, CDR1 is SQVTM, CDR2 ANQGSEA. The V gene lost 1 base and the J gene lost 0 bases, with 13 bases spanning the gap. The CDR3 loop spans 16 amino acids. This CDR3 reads CSVEVSAGSSYNEQFF. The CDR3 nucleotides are TGCAGCGTTGAAGTGTCGGCTGGCAGCTCCTACAATGAGCAGTTCTTC.

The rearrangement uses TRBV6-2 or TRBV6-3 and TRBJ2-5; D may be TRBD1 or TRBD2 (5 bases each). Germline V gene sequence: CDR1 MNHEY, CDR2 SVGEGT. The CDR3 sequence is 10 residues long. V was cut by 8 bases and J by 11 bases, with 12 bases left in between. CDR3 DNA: TGTGCCAGCGGGACCAGGGAGCAGTACTTC. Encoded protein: CASGTREQYF.

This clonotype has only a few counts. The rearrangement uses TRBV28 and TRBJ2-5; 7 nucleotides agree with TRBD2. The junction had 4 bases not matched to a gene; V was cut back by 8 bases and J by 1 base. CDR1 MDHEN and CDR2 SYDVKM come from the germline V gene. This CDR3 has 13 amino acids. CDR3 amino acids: CASRPGGQETQYF. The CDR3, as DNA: TGTGCCAGCCGACCGGGGGGCCAAGAGACCCAGTACTTC. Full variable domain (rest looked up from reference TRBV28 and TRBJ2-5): DVKVTQSSRYLVKRTGEKVFLECVQDMDHENMFWYRQDPGLGLRLIYFSYDVKMKEKGDIPEGYSVSREKKERFSLILESASTNQTSMYLCASRPGGQETQYFGPGTRLLVL.

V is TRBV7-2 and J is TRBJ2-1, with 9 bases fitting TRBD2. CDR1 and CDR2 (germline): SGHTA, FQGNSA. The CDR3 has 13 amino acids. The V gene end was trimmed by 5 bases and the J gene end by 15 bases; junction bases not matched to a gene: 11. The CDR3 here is CASSVPGLAGGFF. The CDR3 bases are TGTGCCAGCAGCGTTCCGGGACTAGCCGGAGGGTTCTTC.

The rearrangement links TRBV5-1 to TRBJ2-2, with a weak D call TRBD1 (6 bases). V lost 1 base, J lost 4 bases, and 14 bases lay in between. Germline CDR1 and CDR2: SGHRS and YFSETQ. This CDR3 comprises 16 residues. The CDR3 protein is CASSLTTGAPTGELFF. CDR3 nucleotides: TGCGCCAGCAGCTTGACGACAGGCGCCCCCACCGGGGAGCTGTTTTTT.

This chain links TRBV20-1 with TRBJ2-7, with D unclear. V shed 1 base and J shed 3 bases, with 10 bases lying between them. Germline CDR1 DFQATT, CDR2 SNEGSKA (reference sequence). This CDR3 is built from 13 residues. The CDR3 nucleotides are TGCAGTGCTAGAGGCAGAACGAACTACGAGCAGTACTTC. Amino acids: CSARGRTNYEQYF.

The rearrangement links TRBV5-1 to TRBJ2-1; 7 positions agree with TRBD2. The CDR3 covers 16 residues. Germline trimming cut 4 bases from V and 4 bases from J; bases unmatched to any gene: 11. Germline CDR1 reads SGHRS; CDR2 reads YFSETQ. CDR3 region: CASSRGLEASYNEQFF. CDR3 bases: TGCGCCAGCAGCCGAGGACTAGAGGCATCGTACAATGAGCAGTTCTTC.

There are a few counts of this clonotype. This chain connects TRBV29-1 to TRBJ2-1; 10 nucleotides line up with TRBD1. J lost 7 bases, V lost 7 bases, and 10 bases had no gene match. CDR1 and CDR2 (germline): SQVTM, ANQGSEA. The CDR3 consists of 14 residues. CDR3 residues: CSASGTGVGNEQFF. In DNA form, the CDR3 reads TGCAGCGCCTCCGGGACAGGGGTTGGAAATGAGCAGTTCTTC.